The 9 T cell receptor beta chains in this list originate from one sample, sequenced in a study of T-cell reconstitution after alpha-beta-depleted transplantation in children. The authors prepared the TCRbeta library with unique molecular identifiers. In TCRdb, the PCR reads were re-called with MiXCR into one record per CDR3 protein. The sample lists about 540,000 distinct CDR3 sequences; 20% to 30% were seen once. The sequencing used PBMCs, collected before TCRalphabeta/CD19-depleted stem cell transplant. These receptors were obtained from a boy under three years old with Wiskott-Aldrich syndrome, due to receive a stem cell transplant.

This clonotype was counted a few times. The CDR3: CASSLTGLSEQYF. The CDR3 coding sequence is TGTGCCAGCAGTTTGACAGGGTTATCCGAGCAGTACTTC. The genes are TRBV27 and TRBJ2-7, with TRBD1 identical over 7 bases. CDR3 length equals 13 residues. Germline-derived CDR1 and CDR2 are MNHEY and SMNVEV (reference sequence). The ends lost 3 bases at V and 6 bases at J; junction bases unmatched: 5.

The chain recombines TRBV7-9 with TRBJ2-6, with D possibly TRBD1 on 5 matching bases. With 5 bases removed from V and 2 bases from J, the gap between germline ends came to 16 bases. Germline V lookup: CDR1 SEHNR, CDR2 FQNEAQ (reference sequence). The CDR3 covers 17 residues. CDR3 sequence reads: CASSTFSGLAGANVLTF. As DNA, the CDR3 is TGTGCCAGCAGCACTTTTTCAGGGCTCGCTGGGGCCAACGTCCTGACTTTC.

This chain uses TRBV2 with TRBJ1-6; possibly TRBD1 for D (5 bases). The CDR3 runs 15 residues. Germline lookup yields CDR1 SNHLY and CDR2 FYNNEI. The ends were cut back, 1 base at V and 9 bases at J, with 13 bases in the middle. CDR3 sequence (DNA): TGTGCCAGCAGTGAAGAGGGGTTTCGGGGTTCACCCCTCCACTTT. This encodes CASSEEGFRGSPLHF.

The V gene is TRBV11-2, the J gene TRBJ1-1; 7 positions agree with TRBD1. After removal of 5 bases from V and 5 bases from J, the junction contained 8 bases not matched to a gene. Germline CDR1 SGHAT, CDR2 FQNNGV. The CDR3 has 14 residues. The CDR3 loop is CASSPDRVTTEAFF. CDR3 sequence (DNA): TGTGCCAGCAGCCCAGACAGGGTGACGACTGAAGCTTTCTTT.

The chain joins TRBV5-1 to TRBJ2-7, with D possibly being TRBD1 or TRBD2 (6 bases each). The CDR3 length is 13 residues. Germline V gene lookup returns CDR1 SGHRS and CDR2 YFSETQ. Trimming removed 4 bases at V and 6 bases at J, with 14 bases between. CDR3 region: CASSDPGASEQYF. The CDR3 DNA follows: TGCGCCAGCAGCGACCCGGGGGCGAGCGAGCAGTACTTC.

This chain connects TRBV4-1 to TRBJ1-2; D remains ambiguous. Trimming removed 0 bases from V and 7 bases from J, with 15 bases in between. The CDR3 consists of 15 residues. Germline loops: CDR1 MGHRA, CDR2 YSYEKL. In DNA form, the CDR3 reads TGCGCCAGCAGCCAAGAGGCATACGGCCTCGGTGGCTACACCTTC. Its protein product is CASSQEAYGLGGYTF.

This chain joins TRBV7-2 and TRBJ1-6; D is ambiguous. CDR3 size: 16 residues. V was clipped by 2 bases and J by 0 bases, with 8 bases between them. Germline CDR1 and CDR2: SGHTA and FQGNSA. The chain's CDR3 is CASSLRQTSYNSPLHF. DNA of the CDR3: TGTGCCAGCAGCTTAAGGCAGACCTCCTATAATTCACCCCTCCACTTT.

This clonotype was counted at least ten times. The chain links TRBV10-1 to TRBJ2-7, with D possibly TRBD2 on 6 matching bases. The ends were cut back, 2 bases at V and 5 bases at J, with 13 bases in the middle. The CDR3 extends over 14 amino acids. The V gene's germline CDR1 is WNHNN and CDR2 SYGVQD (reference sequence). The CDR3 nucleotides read TGCGCCAGCAGTGAGACCGGGACTTCTAACGAGCAGTACTTC. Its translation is CASSETGTSNEQYF.

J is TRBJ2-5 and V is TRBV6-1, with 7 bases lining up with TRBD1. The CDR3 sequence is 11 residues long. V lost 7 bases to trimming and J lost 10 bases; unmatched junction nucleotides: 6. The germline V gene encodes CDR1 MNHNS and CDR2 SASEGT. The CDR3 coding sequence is TGTGCCAGCACGACCACAGGGGTCCAGTACTTC. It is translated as CASTTTGVQYF.